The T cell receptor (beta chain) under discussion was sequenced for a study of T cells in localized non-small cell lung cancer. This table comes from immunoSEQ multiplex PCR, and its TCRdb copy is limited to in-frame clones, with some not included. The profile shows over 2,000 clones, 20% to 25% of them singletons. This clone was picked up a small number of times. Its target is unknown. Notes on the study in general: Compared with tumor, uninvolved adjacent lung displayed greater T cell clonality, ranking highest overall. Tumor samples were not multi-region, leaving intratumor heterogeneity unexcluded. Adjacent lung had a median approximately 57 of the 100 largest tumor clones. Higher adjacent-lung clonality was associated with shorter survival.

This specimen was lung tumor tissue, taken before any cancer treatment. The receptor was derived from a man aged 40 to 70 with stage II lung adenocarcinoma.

The CDR3 sequence: CASLRGEGNTIYF. The CDR3 DNA follows: TGTGCCAGCTTAAGGGGAGAAGGAAACACCATATATTTT. The J gene is TRBJ1-3, the V gene TRBV6-8, with D perhaps matching TRBD1 (5 bases). Between the trimmed V and J ends, which lost 8 bases and 4 bases, there was a span of 12 bases. The CDR3 totals 13 residues. Germline V gives CDR1 MNHGY, CDR2 SAAAGT.